This passage covers 12 T cell receptor beta chains from one sample sequenced in a study of T cells in Graves' hyperthyroidism and ophthalmopathy. The investigators amplified TCR beta CDR3 regions from RNA transcripts. The HTBI primer set was used in a first-round RT-PCR of the TCR CDR3. Each CDR3 protein is one row after TCRdb ran MiXCR on the multiplex PCR reads. The sample yields 640,000 or so distinct CDR3 sequences, approximately 15% seen once. What was sequenced was blood. These receptors were obtained from a woman aged 18-29 years with Graves' ophthalmopathy.

This clonotype appeared many times. This rearrangement joins TRBV11-2 to TRBJ2-3; 9 bases are shared with TRBD2. Germline V lookup: CDR1 SGHAT, CDR2 FQNNGV. This CDR3 is built from 16 residues. With V trimmed by 2 bases and J by 5 bases, 8 bases remained unmatched. The CDR3 spells CASSLRREGARDTQYF. The CDR3 region has the DNA TGTGCCAGCAGCTTAAGGCGGGAGGGCGCGCGAGATACGCAGTATTTT.

This clonotype was counted many times. The genes are TRBV11-2 and TRBJ2-7, with 8 bases identical to TRBD2. The CDR3 length is 13 residues. Germline CDR1 and CDR2: SGHAT and FQNNGV. J gave up 2 bases and V 4 bases, and 1 base lay outside the gene matches. The CDR3: CASSSGLAYEQYF. In nucleotides, the CDR3 is TGTGCCAGCAGCTCGGGACTAGCCTACGAGCAGTACTTC.

The V gene is TRBV7-9, the J gene TRBJ1-1, with D possibly matching TRBD1 (6 bases). The CDR3 is made up of 9 amino acids. Germline lookup yields CDR1 SEHNR and CDR2 FQNEAQ (reference sequence). The CDR3 here is CAGGFRAFF. In DNA, the CDR3 is TGTGCAGGGGGTTTTCGAGCTTTCTTT. Filled out from reference TRBV7-9 and TRBJ1-1, the complete variable domain reads DTGVSQNPRHKITKRGQNVTFRCDPISEHNRLYWYRQTLGQGPEFLTYFQNEAQLEKSRLLSDRFSAERPKGSFSTLEIQRTEQGDSAMYLCAGGFRAFFGQGTRLTVV.

At least ten counts were recorded for this clonotype. The V and J genes are TRBV12-3 or TRBV12-4 and TRBJ2-3; TRBD1 matches at 8 bases. V lost 5 bases and J lost 2; bases outside the gene matches: 9. The CDR3 has 16 amino acids. The CDR3 DNA is TGTGCCAGCAGTCTTACAGGGGGTTGGAACACAGATACGCAGTATTTT. Residues: CASSLTGGWNTDTQYF.

This clonotype was recorded many times. This rearrangement joins TRBV7-9 to TRBJ2-5, with TRBD2 identical over 9 bases. V shed 5 bases and J 6 bases; nucleotides not matched to a gene: 13. This CDR3 spans 16 amino acids. The germline V gene has CDR1 SEHNR and CDR2 FQNEAQ (reference sequence). CDR3 sequence: CASSPAIAGAGKTQYF. CDR3 in DNA: TGTGCCAGCAGCCCAGCTATAGCGGGAGCGGGGAAGACCCAGTACTTC.

This clonotype showed up many times. CDR3 sequence: CASSPTASDSTDTQYF. In DNA form, the CDR3 reads TGTGCCAGCAGCCCGACCGCTAGCGATAGCACAGATACGCAGTATTTT. The V call is TRBV2, the J call TRBJ2-3; a possible D gene is TRBD2 (6 bases). CDR1 and CDR2 from the germline V gene are SNHLY and FYNNEI. Trimming cost V 6 bases and J 0 bases, with 16 bases left between them. The CDR3 extends over 16 amino acids.

The table lists this clonotype with many counts. The genes are TRBV12-3 or TRBV12-4 and TRBJ1-5; the D gene is possibly TRBD1 (5 bases). Trimming left V 3 bases short and J 9 bases short, with 9 bases between. There are 12 residues in the CDR3. The CDR3 here is CASSLGRTPQHF. Written as DNA, the CDR3 is TGTGCCAGCAGTTTGGGACGGACGCCCCAGCATTTT.

This clonotype has only a few counts. A junction boundary mismatches the germline segment, possibly from a read error. The chain links TRBV4-3 to TRBJ2-2; 8 nucleotides line up with TRBD1. CDR3 length: 18 residues. From germline, CDR1 is LGHNA and CDR2 YSLEER. The CDR3 loop reads CASSPPGTGGTNTGELFF. CDR3 DNA: TGCGCCAGCAGCCCTCCGGGAACAGGGGGTACGAATACCGGGGAGCTGTTTTTT.

This clonotype was seen only a few times. V is TRBV9 and J is TRBJ1-1; TRBD1 matches at 7 bases. V lost 1 base to trimming and J lost 0 bases; unmatched junction nucleotides: 3. The CDR3 consists of 15 residues. Germline values: CDR1 SGDLS, CDR2 YYNGEE. In nucleotides, the CDR3 is TGTGCCAGCAGCGTAATGGGACAGATGAACACTGAAGCTTTCTTT. This gives the protein CASSVMGQMNTEAFF.

The table lists this clonotype with many counts. This sequence joins TRBV2 and TRBJ2-5, with 10 bases lining up with TRBD2. The CDR3 extends over 14 amino acids. Germline trimming cut 6 bases from V and 4 bases from J; bases unmatched to any gene: 5. The V gene's germline CDR1 is SNHLY and CDR2 FYNNEI. CDR3 nucleotide sequence: TGTGCCAGCAGGGAGGGACTAGCGCGAGAGACCCAGTACTTC. Encoded protein: CASREGLARETQYF.

V and J are TRBV5-1 and TRBJ2-5, with 8 bases identical to TRBD2. V dropped 4 bases and J dropped 0; count of bases not matched to a gene: 20. CDR1 SGHRS and CDR2 YFSETQ come from the germline V gene. CDR3 length: 20 residues. The chain's CDR3 is CASSPLAGPLSDLYQETQYF. CDR3 nucleotide sequence: TGCGCCAGCAGCCCCTTAGCGGGACCCCTTTCCGATTTGTACCAAGAGACCCAGTACTTC.

The chain links TRBV2 to TRBJ2-5; 11 bases agree with TRBD2. Germline CDR1 reads SNHLY; CDR2 reads FYNNEI. The CDR3 covers 15 residues. The J segment lost 10 bases and the V segment lost 6 bases, leaving 13 bases of the junction unmatched. CDR3 coding DNA: TGTGCCAGCAGGGAGACTAGCGGGATCTCACGGGACCAGTACTTC. It encodes CASRETSGISRDQYF.